One and the same sample provided the 30 T cell receptor beta chains below, sequenced in a study of human T cells and chemical hapten exposure. As to time point: patch test 1, 2 weeks after DPC sensitization. Treatment specified: therapeutic diphenylcyclopropenone sensitization with weekly scalp DPC. In TCRdb, the RACE reads were re-called with MiXCR into one record per CDR3 protein. The sample has 300,000 to 400,000 distinct CDR3 sequences; 5.5% to 8% are singletons. The input for sequencing was whole blood, taken in connection with sensitization to the hapten diphenylcyclopropenone (DPC). These receptors were obtained from a woman younger than 30 with alopecia areata. Some clones in this sample may be carry-over from other donors' samples.

This clonotype has more than one count but fewer than ten. The chain employs TRBV6-6 and TRBJ1-5, with a weak D call TRBD1 (5 bases). Looked up from germline, CDR1 is MNHNY and CDR2 is SVGAGI (reference sequence). This CDR3 has 15 residues. Trimming took off 9 bases at V and 2 bases at J, with 17 bases between the two ends. CDR3 protein: CASSARGSGNQPQHF. The CDR3 coding sequence is TGTGCCAGTTCCGCTCGGGGCAGTGGCAATCAGCCCCAGCATTTT.

This clonotype has a count of ten or more. V is TRBV18 and J is TRBJ2-7, with 9 bases fitting TRBD1. The CDR3 extends over 15 amino acids. Germline trimming cut 3 bases from V and 3 bases from J; bases unmatched to any gene: 6. Germline V gene sequence: CDR1 KGHSH, CDR2 LQKENI. The CDR3 sequence is CASSPSGTGYYEQYF. CDR3 in DNA: TGTGCCAGCTCACCTTCCGGGACAGGGTACTACGAGCAGTACTTC.

This clonotype was detected many times. The V and J genes are TRBV28 and TRBJ2-7; the match to TRBD1 covers 8 bases. The CDR3 has 14 residues. CDR1 is MDHEN, CDR2 SYDVKM, per germline. V shed 10 bases, J shed 5 bases, and the junction held 13 bases outside the gene matches. The DNA for the CDR3 is TGTGCCACCACGAGACAGGGGAATTTCCACGAGCAGTACTTC. Translating it yields CATTRQGNFHEQYF.

This clonotype came up a few times. CDR3 sequence (DNA): TGTGCCAGCAGAGACCCGACAGGGGGCACTGAAGCTTTCTTT. This codes for CASRDPTGGTEAFF. The chain combines TRBV5-4 with TRBJ1-1; TRBD1 agrees at 9 bases. Germline loops: CDR1 SGHNT, CDR2 YYREEE (reference sequence). This CDR3 region has 14 residues. Trimming took 5 bases from V and 4 from J; bases not matched to a gene: 6.

This clonotype was seen only a few times. V usage is TRBV7-2 and J usage is TRBJ2-4; D is perhaps TRBD1 (6 bases). CDR1 is SGHTA and CDR2 is FQGNSA in the germline V gene. This CDR3 comprises 16 residues. Trimming took off 5 bases at V and 0 bases at J, with 14 bases between the two ends. CDR3 sequence reads: CASSRDRSLAKNIQYF. DNA of the CDR3: TGTGCCAGCAGCAGAGACAGGTCTCTAGCCAAAAACATTCAGTACTTC.

This chain uses TRBV7-3 with TRBJ1-2, with D maybe TRBD1 (5 bases). Germline CDR1 reads SGHTA; CDR2 reads FQGTGA. The CDR3 is 15 residues long. V was pared by 1 base and J by 2 bases, with 11 bases between. The CDR3 region has the DNA TGTGCCAGCAGCTTAAATGGGGGAGGAAACTATGGCTACACCTTC. Encoded protein: CASSLNGGGNYGYTF.

This clonotype was seen ten or more times. The CDR3 reads CASSGTGGRDEQYF. The CDR3 nucleotides read TGTGCCAGCAGCGGTACAGGGGGACGGGACGAGCAGTACTTC. This rearrangement joins TRBV9 to TRBJ2-7; 8 bases map to TRBD1. Germline assignment: CDR1 SGDLS and CDR2 YYNGEE. The CDR3 runs 14 residues. V shed 3 bases, J shed 5 bases, and the junction held 7 bases outside the gene matches.

This clonotype was recorded at least ten times. The gene calls are TRBV27 and TRBJ2-7; 9 bases map to TRBD2. Germline V lookup: CDR1 MNHEY, CDR2 SMNVEV (reference sequence). CDR3 length: 15 amino acids. V shed 6 bases, J shed 7 bases, and the junction held 13 bases outside the gene matches. For the CDR3, the DNA is TGTGCCAGCAGCCCTAGCGGGGCGCCTCGCTGGGAGCAGTACTTC. Its translation is CASSPSGAPRWEQYF.

The genes are TRBV6-1 and TRBJ1-1; D is undetermined. Looked up from germline, CDR1 is MNHNS and CDR2 is SASEGT. Trimming took off 3 bases at V and 11 bases at J, with 16 bases between the two ends. This CDR3 spans 13 amino acids. In DNA form, the CDR3 reads TGTGCCAGCAGTGAGGAAAGGAGGGTTCCGGCTTTCTTT. This sequence encodes CASSEERRVPAFF.

This clonotype was picked up a small number of times. This rearrangement joins TRBV6-1 to TRBJ1-1; no definite D call. V was cut by 5 bases and J by 5 bases, with 12 bases left in between. The CDR3 covers 13 residues. Germline V CDR1 and CDR2: MNHNS, SASEGT. The CDR3 sequence is CASSRSSGTEAFF. The CDR3 coding sequence is TGTGCCAGCAGTCGTTCTTCCGGGACTGAAGCTTTCTTT.

In this sample, this clonotype turned up many times. This chain uses TRBV29-1 with TRBJ1-1, with unresolved D. The V end was cut by 4 bases, the J end by 2 bases, with 8 bases between. Germline V gives CDR1 SQVTM, CDR2 ANQGSEA. The CDR3 spans 12 residues. CDR3 sequence reads: CSVVAPNTEAFF. CDR3 nucleotide sequence: TGCAGCGTTGTTGCACCAAACACTGAAGCTTTCTTT.

This clonotype has more than one count but fewer than ten. V usage is TRBV28 and J usage is TRBJ2-2, with D perhaps assigned TRBD1 or TRBD2 (5 bases each). Looked up from germline, CDR1 is MDHEN and CDR2 is SYDVKM. The CDR3 has 16 residues. The V and J ends lost 3 bases and 4 bases respectively, with 15 bases between them. As DNA, the CDR3 is TGTGCCAGCAGTTTGGGCGAGGGGCTTTTCACCGGGGAGCTGTTTTTT. This gives the protein CASSLGEGLFTGELFF.

The sample holds a few counts of this clonotype. This chain joins TRBV12-5 and TRBJ1-1; D uncertain. The germline V gene has CDR1 LGHNT and CDR2 FRNRAP. The CDR3 contains 13 residues. V lost 4 bases and J 4 bases, leaving 10 bases between the germline ends. The chain's CDR3 is CASGSRGSTEAFF. In DNA form, the CDR3 reads TGTGCTAGTGGTTCCCGGGGATCCACTGAAGCTTTCTTT.

This clonotype was detected a few times. This sequence joins TRBV5-1 and TRBJ2-3; TRBD1 aligns across 7 bases. Per germline, CDR1 SGHRS and CDR2 YFSETQ. The CDR3 runs 16 residues. The V gene end was trimmed by 0 bases and the J gene end by 1 base; junction bases not matched to a gene: 5. CDR3 sequence: CASSLVKGAGTDTQYF. CDR3 coding DNA: TGCGCCAGCAGCTTGGTGAAGGGGGCGGGCACAGATACGCAGTATTTT.

This clonotype was seen ten or more times. This chain connects TRBV7-8 to TRBJ2-3, with TRBD2 as a possible D gene (6 bases). The CDR3 consists of 15 residues. Germline V lookup: CDR1 SGHVS, CDR2 FQNEAQ. With 1 base removed from V and 4 bases from J, the gap between germline ends came to 12 bases. The CDR3 nucleotides are TGTGCCAGCAGCTTAGACGGCGGGGAAGCAGATACGCAGTATTTT. This encodes CASSLDGGEADTQYF.

V usage is TRBV5-1 and J usage is TRBJ2-5, with 10 positions matching TRBD2. From germline, CDR1 is SGHRS and CDR2 YFSETQ. The CDR3 extends over 17 amino acids. V was clipped by 0 bases and J by 2 bases; unmatched bases: 7. Here the CDR3 DNA reads TGCGCCAGCAGCTTGGAAGCTAGCGGGGGAACACAAGAGACCCAGTACTTC. The encoded protein is CASSLEASGGTQETQYF.

The gene calls are TRBV6-5 and TRBJ1-2, with TRBD1 identical over 7 bases. The V gene end was trimmed by 6 bases and the J gene end by 2 bases; junction bases not matched to a gene: 3. CDR3 size: 13 residues. Germline V gene lookup returns CDR1 MNHEY and CDR2 SVGAGI. CDR3 sequence reads: CASRTDRNYGYTF. In nucleotides, the CDR3 is TGTGCCAGCAGAACGGACAGGAACTATGGCTACACCTTC.

This chain uses TRBV27 with TRBJ1-5; maybe TRBD1 (6 bases). CDR1 and CDR2 (germline): MNHEY, SMNVEV (reference sequence). Trimming shortened V by 6 bases and J by 0 bases, and 18 bases separated the two germline ends. This CDR3 has 17 residues. CDR3 amino acids: CASSSPGQPYSNQPQHF. CDR3 DNA: TGTGCCAGCAGCTCACCAGGACAGCCTTATAGCAATCAGCCCCAGCATTTT.

This clonotype was observed a few times. V usage is TRBV5-6 and J usage is TRBJ2-3; D call uncertain. The V gene lost 1 base and the J gene lost 2 bases, with 17 bases spanning the gap. The CDR3 runs to 17 residues. Germline V lookup: CDR1 SGHDT, CDR2 YYEEEE. CDR3 DNA: TGTGCCAGCAGCTTGACTCCCCAGAAACCCCACACAGATACGCAGTATTTT. It translates to CASSLTPQKPHTDTQYF.

This clonotype was found a few times. The chain combines TRBV24-1 with TRBJ2-2; no clear D. Trimming shortened V by 7 bases and J by 0 bases, and 5 bases separated the two germline ends. CDR3 length: 13 residues. Germline assignment: CDR1 KGHDR and CDR2 SFDVKD. DNA of the CDR3: TGTGCCACCAGCGACACGAACACCGGGGAGCTGTTTTTT. Amino acids: CATSDTNTGELFF.

This clonotype was observed at least ten times. The J gene is TRBJ2-7, the V gene TRBV20-1, with D perhaps TRBD1 (5 bases). Germline-derived CDR1 and CDR2 are DFQATT and SNEGSKA (reference sequence). V was pared by 1 base and J by 0 bases, with 10 bases between. The CDR3 runs 14 residues. CDR3 sequence: CSARAPGSSYEQYF. The CDR3 coding sequence is TGCAGTGCTAGAGCCCCAGGGTCCTCCTACGAGCAGTACTTC.

V is TRBV7-2 and J is TRBJ2-2; D might be TRBD1 (6 bases). V lost 10 bases, J lost 0 bases, and 15 bases lay in between. This CDR3 is built from 15 residues. The germline CDR1 and CDR2 sequences are SGHTA and FQGNSA. The CDR3 region has the DNA TGTGCCACCACCCCAGGGGATACGAACACCGGGGAGCTGTTTTTT. This sequence encodes CATTPGDTNTGELFF.

This clonotype was counted ten times or more. V is TRBV20-1 and J is TRBJ2-7; 8 positions agree with TRBD2. The CDR3 has 15 residues. CDR1 and CDR2 from the germline V gene are DFQATT and SNEGSKA (reference sequence). V shed 1 base, J shed 5 bases, and the junction held 10 bases outside the gene matches. CDR3 in amino acids: CSARAHGGARDEQYF. The CDR3, as DNA: TGCAGTGCTAGAGCCCACGGGGGGGCGAGGGACGAGCAGTACTTC.

This clonotype was observed a handful of times. The chain is built from TRBV5-1 and TRBJ2-1; TRBD2 matches 10 bases. CDR3 size: 16 residues. Germline values: CDR1 SGHRS, CDR2 YFSETQ. Unmatched junction bases numbered 9, after V lost 4 bases and J lost 5 bases. The CDR3: CASSILTSGENNEQFF. The CDR3 bases are TGCGCCAGCAGCATACTCACTAGCGGGGAAAACAATGAGCAGTTCTTC.

This clonotype was counted ten times or more. V usage is TRBV12-3 or TRBV12-4 and J usage is TRBJ2-6, with TRBD1 matching 7 bases. V shed 4 bases and J 0 bases; nucleotides not matched to a gene: 6. This CDR3 region has 17 residues. This CDR3 is CASSSPGQISGANVLTF. As DNA, the CDR3 is TGTGCCAGCAGTTCACCGGGACAGATCTCTGGGGCCAACGTCCTGACTTTC.

This clonotype was found many times. The rearrangement links TRBV4-3 to TRBJ2-1; D unresolved. The CDR3 runs 14 residues. V was clipped by 3 bases and J by 6 bases, with 12 bases between them. Germline V gene data show CDR1 as LGHNA and CDR2 as YSLEER. The chain's CDR3 is CASSHTALSNEQFF. CDR3 sequence (DNA): TGCGCCAGCAGCCACACGGCGCTCAGCAATGAGCAGTTCTTC.

This clonotype came up a few times. V and J are TRBV19 and TRBJ1-6; D is unclear. The CDR3 sequence is 15 residues long. V was pared by 7 bases and J by 7 bases, with 17 bases between. CDR1 is LNHDA, CDR2 SQIVND, per germline (reference sequence). The CDR3 nucleotides read TGTGCCAGTACCATCCCCGGTCGCGGGAATTCACCCCTCCACTTT. It encodes CASTIPGRGNSPLHF.

This clonotype was observed a few times. V and J are TRBV4-3 and TRBJ2-2; tentative D call: TRBD1 (6 bases). CDR3 length: 17 residues. The V end lost 2 bases, the J end lost 3 bases, and 16 bases lay between the germline ends. Germline loops: CDR1 LGHNA, CDR2 YSLEER. The CDR3 nucleotides are TGCGCCAGCAGCCAACAGGGGTCAACCTCCTACACCGGGGAGCTGTTTTTT. Amino acids: CASSQQGSTSYTGELFF.

This clonotype was seen a few times. The V gene is TRBV6-5, the J gene TRBJ1-1, with 7 bases fitting TRBD1. Germline trimming cut 4 bases from V and 1 base from J; bases unmatched to any gene: 9. The germline gives CDR1 MNHEY, CDR2 SVGAGI. The CDR3 covers 16 residues. CDR3 DNA: TGTGCCAGCAGTTTCGCAACGGGACAGAGGAACACTGAAGCTTTCTTT. It specifies CASSFATGQRNTEAFF.

The CDR3 protein is CASSQRTSGYNEQFF. The CDR3 DNA sequence: TGTGCCAGCAGCCAACGAACTAGCGGGTACAATGAGCAGTTCTTC. The genes are TRBV4-2 and TRBJ2-1, with 9 bases matching TRBD2. CDR1 and CDR2 from the germline V gene are LGHNA and YNFKEQ. V lost 2 bases and J lost 4; bases outside the gene matches: 3. This CDR3 contains 15 residues.